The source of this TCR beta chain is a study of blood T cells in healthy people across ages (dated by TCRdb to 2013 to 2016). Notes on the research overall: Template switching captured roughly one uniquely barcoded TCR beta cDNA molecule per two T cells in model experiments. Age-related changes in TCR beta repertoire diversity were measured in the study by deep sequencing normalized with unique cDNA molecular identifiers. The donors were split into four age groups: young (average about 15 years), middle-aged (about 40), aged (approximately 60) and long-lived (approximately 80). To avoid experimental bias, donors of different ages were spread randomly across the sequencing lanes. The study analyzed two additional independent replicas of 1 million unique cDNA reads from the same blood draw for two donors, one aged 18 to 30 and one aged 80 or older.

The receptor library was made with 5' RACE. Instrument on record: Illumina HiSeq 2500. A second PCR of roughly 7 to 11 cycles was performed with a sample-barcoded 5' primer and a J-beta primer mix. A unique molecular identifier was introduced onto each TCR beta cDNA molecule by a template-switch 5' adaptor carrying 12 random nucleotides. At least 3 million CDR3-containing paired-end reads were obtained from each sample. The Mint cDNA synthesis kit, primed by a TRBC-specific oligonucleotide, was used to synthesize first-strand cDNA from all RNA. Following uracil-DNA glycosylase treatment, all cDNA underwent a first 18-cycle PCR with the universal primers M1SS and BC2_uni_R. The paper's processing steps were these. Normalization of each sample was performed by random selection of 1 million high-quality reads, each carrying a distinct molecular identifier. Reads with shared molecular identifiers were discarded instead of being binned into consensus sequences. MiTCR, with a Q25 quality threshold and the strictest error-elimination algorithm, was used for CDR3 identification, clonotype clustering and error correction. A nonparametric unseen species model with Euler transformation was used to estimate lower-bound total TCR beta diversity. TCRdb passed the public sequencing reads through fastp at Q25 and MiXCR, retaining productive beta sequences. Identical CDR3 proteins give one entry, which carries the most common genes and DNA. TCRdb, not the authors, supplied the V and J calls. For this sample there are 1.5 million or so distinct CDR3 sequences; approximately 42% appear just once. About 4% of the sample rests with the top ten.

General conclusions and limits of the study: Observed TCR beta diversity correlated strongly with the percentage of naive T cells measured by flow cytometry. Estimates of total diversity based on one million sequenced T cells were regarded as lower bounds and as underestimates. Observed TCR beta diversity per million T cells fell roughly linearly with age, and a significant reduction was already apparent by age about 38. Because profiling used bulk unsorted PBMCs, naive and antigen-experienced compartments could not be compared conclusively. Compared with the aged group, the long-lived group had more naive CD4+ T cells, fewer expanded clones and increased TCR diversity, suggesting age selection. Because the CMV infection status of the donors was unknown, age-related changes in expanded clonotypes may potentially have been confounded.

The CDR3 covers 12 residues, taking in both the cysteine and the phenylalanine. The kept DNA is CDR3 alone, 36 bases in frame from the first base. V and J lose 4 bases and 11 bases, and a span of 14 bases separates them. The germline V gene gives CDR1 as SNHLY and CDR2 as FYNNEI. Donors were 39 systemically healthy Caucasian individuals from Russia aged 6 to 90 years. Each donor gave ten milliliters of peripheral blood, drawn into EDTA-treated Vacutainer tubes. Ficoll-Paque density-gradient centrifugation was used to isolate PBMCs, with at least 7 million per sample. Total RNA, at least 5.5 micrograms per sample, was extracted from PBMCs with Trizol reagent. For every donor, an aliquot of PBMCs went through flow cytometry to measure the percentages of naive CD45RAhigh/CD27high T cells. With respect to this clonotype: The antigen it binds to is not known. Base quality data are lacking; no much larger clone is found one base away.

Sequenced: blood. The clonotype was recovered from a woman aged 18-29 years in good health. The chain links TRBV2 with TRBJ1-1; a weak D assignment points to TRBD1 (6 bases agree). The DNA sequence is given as TGTGCCAGCAGTGGGACAGCCCTGGGGGCTTTCTTT. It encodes CASSGTALGAFF.